This entry lists 12 T cell receptor beta chains sequenced from one sample in a study of T cells after posttransplantation cyclophosphamide. Assay used: immunoSEQ multiplex PCR; TCRdb lists only in-frame clones, some missing. The sample presents about 39,000 clones, none singletons. The sequencing sample was made of PBMCs. Source of these receptors: a woman between 50 and 59 years old in good health and a related stem cell transplant donor.

This clone was detected ten times or more. V gene TRBV14 combines with J gene TRBJ1-2; unclear D gene. Germline loops: CDR1 SGHDN, CDR2 FVKESK. This CDR3 region has 16 residues. V was cut by 0 bases and J by 5 bases, with 16 bases left in between. DNA of the CDR3: TGTGCCAGCAGCCAAGAACTTATAACAGACCCTTATGGCTACACCTTC. Translation: CASSQELITDPYGYTF.

This clone was counted ten times or more. The J gene is TRBJ1-5, the V gene TRBV7-9; a possible D gene is TRBD1 (5 bases). CDR1 SEHNR and CDR2 FQNEAQ come from the germline V gene (reference sequence). Trimming shortened V by 4 bases and J by 0 bases, and 7 bases separated the two germline ends. This CDR3 is 14 amino acids long. The CDR3 here is CASSSGGSNQPQHF. In nucleotides, the CDR3 is TGTGCCAGCAGCTCGGGGGGTAGCAATCAGCCCCAGCATTTT.

The V call is TRBV11-2, the J call TRBJ2-3; maybe TRBD2 (7 bases). Germline CDR1 is SGHAT and CDR2 is FQNNGV. This CDR3 has 14 residues. V was clipped by 5 bases and J by 4 bases, with 13 bases between them. The CDR3 protein is CASSALGGADTQYF. The CDR3 nucleotides are TGTGCCAGCAGCGCCCTAGGGGGGGCAGATACGCAGTATTTT.

This clone was detected ten times or more. The V gene is TRBV5-1, the J gene TRBJ1-4, with D perhaps matching TRBD1 (6 bases). This CDR3 is 15 amino acids long. Germline CDR1 reads SGHRS; CDR2 reads YFSETQ. V was pared by 2 bases and J by 8 bases, with 16 bases between. Here the CDR3 DNA reads TGCGCCAGCAGCTTTCGCGGGGGGCCAGAGGAAAAACTGTTTTTT. Amino acids: CASSFRGGPEEKLFF. The variable domain in full, with the rest retrieved from reference TRBV5-1 and TRBJ1-4, is KAGVTQTPRYLIKTRGQQVTLSCSPISGHRSVSWYQQTPGQGLQFLFEYFSETQRNKGNFPGRFSGRQFSNSRSEMNVSTLELGDSALYLCASSFRGGPEEKLFFGSGTQLSVL.

This clone was counted ten times or more. The chain is built from TRBV18 and TRBJ2-3, with unresolved D. The germline gives CDR1 KGHSH, CDR2 LQKENI. Deletions cut 0 bases from V and 3 bases from J, with 7 bases between. There are 14 residues in the CDR3. The CDR3 DNA reads as TGTGCCAGCTCACCACCCCGAGCAACAGATACGCAGTATTTT. This gives the protein CASSPPRATDTQYF. Complete variable domain (other parts from reference TRBV18 and TRBJ2-3): NAGVMQNPRHLVRRRGQEARLRCSPMKGHSHVYWYRQLPEEGLKFMVYLQKENIIDESGMPKERFSAEFPKEGPSILRIQQVVRGDSAAYFCASSPPRATDTQYFGPGTRLTVL.

The chain recombines TRBV27 with TRBJ2-2; TRBD2 matches at 11 bases. From germline, CDR1 is MNHEY and CDR2 SMNVEV (reference sequence). V shed 6 bases, J shed 6 bases, and the junction held 15 bases outside the gene matches. The CDR3 extends over 18 amino acids. CDR3 bases: TGTGCCAGCAGCACCCGATTAGCGGGGGGGCCGGTGGCCGGGGAGCTGTTTTTT. Its protein product is CASSTRLAGGPVAGELFF.

This clone was picked up many times. The CDR3 loop is CASSQDLLETDTQYF. The CDR3, as DNA: TGCGCCAGCAGCCAAGATTTACTAGAAACAGATACGCAGTATTTT. The chain recombines TRBV4-3 with TRBJ2-3; D might be TRBD2 (5 bases). Trimming shortened V by 0 bases and J by 3 bases, and 10 bases separated the two germline ends. The V gene's germline CDR1 is LGHNA and CDR2 YSLEER. This CDR3 has 15 amino acids.

This clone showed up many times. The genes are TRBV18 and TRBJ1-3; D gene ambiguous. Germline loops: CDR1 KGHSH, CDR2 LQKENI. The CDR3 is 16 residues long. V was trimmed by 3 bases and J by 0 bases, leaving 12 bases between them. CDR3 DNA sequence: TGTGCCAGCTCACCTAACACACCCAGCTCTGGAAACACCATATATTTT. Translation: CASSPNTPSSGNTIYF.

This clone was picked up many times. The V call is TRBV30, the J call TRBJ1-4, with 8 bases that match TRBD1. Germline-derived CDR1 and CDR2 are GTSNPN and SVGIG (reference sequence). The trim removed 3 bases at V and 4 bases at J, leaving 4 bases unmatched. The CDR3 totals 14 residues. As DNA, the CDR3 is TGTGCCTGGAGCCGGGACAGGCTTAATGAAAAACTGTTTTTT. This encodes CAWSRDRLNEKLFF.

At least ten counts were recorded for this clone. The rearrangement uses TRBV11-3 and TRBJ1-2, with TRBD1 matching 7 bases. The ends lost 5 bases at V and 7 bases at J; junction bases unmatched: 4. This CDR3 is built from 12 residues. The V gene's germline CDR1 is SGHNT and CDR2 YENEEA. The CDR3 DNA reads as TGTGCCAGCAGCCCCCGACAGGGTGGCTACACCTTC. Its translation: CASSPRQGGYTF.

This clone was counted ten times or more. The gene calls are TRBV5-1 and TRBJ2-5; 8 bases agree with TRBD2. Germline-derived CDR1 and CDR2 are SGHRS and YFSETQ. V shed 7 bases, J shed 5 bases, and the junction held 16 bases outside the gene matches. The CDR3 spans 16 residues. The CDR3 DNA follows: TGCGCCAGCTTTCCGGCCGGGACTAGATCTACCGAGACCCAGTACTTC. Its translation is CASFPAGTRSTETQYF.

Ten or more counts support this clone. This chain connects TRBV7-9 to TRBJ1-5; weak D call: TRBD1 (6 bases). Trimming took off 5 bases at V and 2 bases at J, with 13 bases between the two ends. This CDR3 comprises 15 residues. Germline CDR1 reads SEHNR; CDR2 reads FQNEAQ (reference sequence). The CDR3 sequence is CASSLGGPGNQPQHF. The CDR3 nucleotides read TGTGCCAGCAGCCTAGGGGGGCCGGGCAATCAGCCCCAGCATTTT.